This TCR beta chain was recovered during a study of T cells in localized non-small cell lung cancer. Turning to this clone: The antigen is undetermined.

Points from the study as a whole: Higher adjacent-lung clonality was associated with shorter survival. Across samples, adjacent lung featured a median roughly 60 of the top 100 tumor clones. Clonality peaked in uninvolved adjacent lung rather than tumor. Tumor samples were not multi-region, leaving intratumor heterogeneity unexcluded.

TCRdb's table, derived via immunoSEQ multiplex PCR, lists solely in-frame clones and lacks some. In the table there are under 35,000 clones, approximately 90% of which are singletons. This CDR3 has 18 amino acids. The germline gives CDR1 LNHNV, CDR2 YYDKDF (reference sequence). Trimming took off 0 bases at V and 0 bases at J, with 15 bases between the two ends. This specimen was peripheral blood mononuclear cells, taken before any cancer treatment. The source is a female donor aged 60 or older with stage II lung adenocarcinoma. V and J are TRBV15 and TRBJ2-1, with D perhaps TRBD2 (5 bases). Written as DNA, the CDR3 is TGTGCCACCAGCAGAGATGGAGGCGCGGTTGGCTCCTACAATGAGCAGTTCTTC. It is translated as CATSRDGGAVGSYNEQFF.